This T cell receptor beta chain was captured in a study of CD8 T cells in Susac syndrome. General study findings and limits: It was acknowledged by the study that relatively few individuals were included in its TCR sequencing and HLA analysis.

cDNA came from roughly 0.47 to 1 ug RNA primed by random hexamers. One entry per CDR3 protein, called by TCRdb with MiXCR from the immunoSEQ multiplex PCR reads. The table lists more than 70,000 distinct CDR3 sequences, over 80% of them singletons. Controls were healthy donors (matched for age and sex). It was negative isolation that provided the CD8+ and CD4+ T cells, whereas TEMRA cells were enriched by FACS. Details on this clonotype: Its antigen remains unidentified.

The CDR3 runs 14 residues. V was clipped by 3 bases and J by 6 bases, with 15 bases between them. The sequence came from a human donor in good health. V usage is TRBV12-3 or TRBV12-4 and J usage is TRBJ2-7; D is ambiguous. Specimen: CD8+ T cells from PBMCs. The CDR3 DNA sequence: TGTGCCAGCAGTTTGGGCACGAACTGGTCCGAGCAGTACTTC. Translation: CASSLGTNWSEQYF.